These 27 T cell receptor beta chains share one sample of origin, sequenced in a study of OX40 agonist ivuxolimab in advanced cancers. The method was immunoSEQ multiplex PCR; TCRdb's version includes in-frame clones alone and lacks a portion of them. This sample has around 58,000 clones, with around 89% found just once. This specimen was CD4+ or CD8+ T cells sorted from blood, taken in a trial of the OX40 agonist ivuxolimab. These receptors originate from an adult with an advanced solid tumor such as melanoma, head and neck, liver or kidney cancer.

The sample holds one count of this clone. This chain joins TRBV28 and TRBJ2-3; D is perhaps TRBD1 (6 bases). The CDR3 spans 13 residues. CDR1 is MDHEN, CDR2 SYDVKM, per germline. Deletions cut 6 bases from V and 6 bases from J, with 13 bases between. CDR3 DNA sequence: TGTGCCAGCAGCAGACAGGTTGAGGATACGCAGTATTTT. Amino acid sequence: CASSRQVEDTQYF. The whole variable domain, remainder taken from reference TRBV28 and TRBJ2-3, is DVKVTQSSRYLVKRTGEKVFLECVQDMDHENMFWYRQDPGLGLRLIYFSYDVKMKEKGDIPEGYSVSREKKERFSLILESASTNQTSMYLCASSRQVEDTQYFGPGTRLTVL.

This clone turned up a few times. CDR3 nucleotide sequence: TGTGCCACCAGCAGAGAAATTTTTGGAGCTAGTGAAAAACTGTTTTTT. It translates to CATSREIFGASEKLFF. The V call is TRBV15, the J call TRBJ1-4; D ambiguous. Germline-derived CDR1 and CDR2 are LNHNV and YYDKDF (reference sequence). V was cut by 0 bases and J by 7 bases, with 15 bases left in between. There are 16 residues in the CDR3.

The chain recombines TRBV19 with TRBJ2-2; weak D call: TRBD1 (7 bases). V lost 2 bases and J lost 4, with 11 bases in between. CDR1 LNHDA and CDR2 SQIVND come from the germline V gene (reference sequence). This CDR3 has 15 amino acids. The CDR3 coding sequence is TGTGCCAGTAGTATAATGCAGGGGGGCACCGGGGAGCTGTTTTTT. Its protein is CASSIMQGGTGELFF.

This chain uses TRBV19 with TRBJ1-5; no clear D. The V end lost 5 bases, the J end lost 5 bases, and 19 bases lay between the germline ends. CDR3 length: 16 amino acids. Germline V gives CDR1 LNHDA, CDR2 SQIVND (reference sequence). The CDR3 nucleotides read TGTGCCAGTAGTGACTTCGGCCTATCGTTAGATCAGCCCCAGCATTTT. It is translated as CASSDFGLSLDQPQHF.

This clone showed up just a few times. V usage is TRBV7-6 and J usage is TRBJ2-2, with 7 nucleotides matching TRBD1. Germline V gives CDR1 SGHVS, CDR2 FNYEAQ. The CDR3 spans 16 residues. V shed 3 bases, J shed 3 bases, and the junction held 7 bases outside the gene matches. The CDR3 here is CASSLVEGADTGELFF. The CDR3 DNA reads as TGTGCCAGCAGCTTGGTTGAGGGGGCGGACACCGGGGAGCTGTTTTTT.

This sequence joins TRBV2 and TRBJ2-5; D not resolved. The CDR3 is 11 amino acids. Per the germline V gene, CDR1 is SNHLY and CDR2 is FYNNEI. V lost 6 bases and J lost 9, with 11 bases in between. CDR3 nucleotide sequence: TGTGCCAGCAGCGTCCGGACGGCCCAGTACTTC. Protein sequence: CASSVRTAQYF. Full variable domain (rest looked up from reference TRBV2 and TRBJ2-5): EPEVTQTPSHQVTQMGQEVILRCVPISNHLYFYWYRQILGQKVEFLVSFYNNEISEKSEIFDDQFSVERPDGSNFTLKIRSTKLEDSAMYFCASSVRTAQYFGPGTRLLVL.

This chain joins TRBV9 and TRBJ1-4; no reliable D call. The CDR3 extends over 15 amino acids. CDR1 and CDR2 from the germline V gene are SGDLS and YYNGEE. Trimming removed 0 bases from V and 3 bases from J, with 9 bases in between. The CDR3 DNA sequence: TGTGCCAGCAGCGTAGGTCCCAGTTCTAATGAAAAACTGTTTTTT. This encodes CASSVGPSSNEKLFF.

The chain recombines TRBV19 with TRBJ2-4; D gene unclear. The CDR3 has 15 residues. V was trimmed by 3 bases and J by 1 base, leaving 10 bases between them. Germline lookup yields CDR1 LNHDA and CDR2 SQIVND (reference sequence). The CDR3: CASSIWQTAKNIQYF. The CDR3 coding sequence is TGTGCCAGTAGTATTTGGCAGACCGCCAAAAACATTCAGTACTTC.

This sequence joins TRBV5-1 and TRBJ2-3, with D uncertain. V dropped 9 bases and J dropped 5 bases, with 10 bases sitting between them. The CDR3 contains 11 residues. Germline CDR1 SGHRS, CDR2 YFSETQ. In DNA form, the CDR3 reads TGCGCCACCTCATTGGGAGATACGCAGTATTTT. It yields the protein CATSLGDTQYF.

This sequence joins TRBV1 and TRBJ1-5; whether TRBD1, the table's D call, matches the DNA was not checked. TRBV1 is a known pseudogene. The CDR3 spans 18 residues. CDR3 amino acids: CTSSQRPRDRGTNQPQHF. The CDR3 DNA reads TGCACCAGCAGCCAAAGACCCCGGGACAGGGGTACCAATCAGCCCCAGCATTTT.

The chain recombines TRBV2 with TRBJ1-5; no clear D gene. The CDR3 has 16 residues. Trimming cost V 4 bases and J 2 bases, with 15 bases left between them. Germline V gene sequence: CDR1 SNHLY, CDR2 FYNNEI. CDR3 nucleotides: TGTGCCAGCAGTGCGAGGGAGGGCAGTGGCAATCAGCCCCAGCATTTT. Amino acid sequence: CASSAREGSGNQPQHF.

The rearrangement links TRBV29-1 to TRBJ1-4, with 8 bases lining up with TRBD1. This CDR3 has 15 amino acids. V gave up 5 bases and J gave up 0 bases; unmatched junction bases: 5. Germline assignment: CDR1 SQVTM and CDR2 ANQGSEA. Written as DNA, the CDR3 is TGCAGCGTTAAGGGACAGGTGGCAACTAATGAAAAACTGTTTTTT. This gives the protein CSVKGQVATNEKLFF.

The V gene is TRBV19, the J gene TRBJ2-3; 8 nucleotides line up with TRBD2. The V and J ends lost 8 bases and 6 bases, in that order; junction bases with no gene match: 7. The CDR3 runs to 13 residues. Germline lookup yields CDR1 LNHDA and CDR2 SQIVND (reference sequence). Here the CDR3 DNA reads TGTGCCAGTGGGGTAGCGGGAACGGATACGCAGTATTTT. Its protein product is CASGVAGTDTQYF.

This rearrangement joins TRBV2 to TRBJ1-1; 9 nucleotides agree with TRBD1. The length of the CDR3 is 15 residues. Germline values: CDR1 SNHLY, CDR2 FYNNEI. Germline trimming cut 5 bases from V and 3 bases from J; bases unmatched to any gene: 7. In DNA, the CDR3 is TGTGCCAGCAGTTCACAGGGGGCGAGGGACACTGAAGCTTTCTTT. Residues: CASSSQGARDTEAFF.

This chain uses TRBV14 with TRBJ1-3; possible D gene TRBD1, 5 bases. V was clipped by 1 base and J by 12 bases, with 22 bases between them. This CDR3 has 16 amino acids. CDR1 SGHDN and CDR2 FVKESK come from the germline V gene. In nucleotides, the CDR3 is TGTGCCAGCAGCCAAGTCCGGGCAGGGCGGTTCCACGGCATATATTTT. Amino acid sequence: CASSQVRAGRFHGIYF.

The chain joins TRBV9 to TRBJ2-2, with 12 positions matching TRBD1. CDR1 and CDR2 from the germline V gene are SGDLS and YYNGEE. The CDR3 has 16 amino acids. J lost 7 bases, V lost 2 bases, and 6 bases had no gene match. The CDR3 coding sequence is TGTGCCAGCAGCGTTCCCGGGACAGGGGGCTTCGGGGAGCTGTTTTTT. It translates to CASSVPGTGGFGELFF.

This clone has only a few counts. This chain links TRBV6-1 with TRBJ2-7; perhaps TRBD2 as D (5 bases). The V gene's germline CDR1 is MNHNS and CDR2 SASEGT. The CDR3 has 14 amino acids. Trimming cost V 3 bases and J 2 bases, with 11 bases left between them. The CDR3 here is CASSESLGTYEQYF. The CDR3 DNA reads as TGTGCCAGCAGTGAGTCACTAGGGACCTACGAGCAGTACTTC.

Here the CDR3 DNA reads TGCACCAGCAGCCTGGACCCGAGCTCCTACAATGAGCAGTTCTTC. Its translation is CTSSLDPSSYNEQFF. The chain joins TRBV1 to TRBJ2-1. TRBV1 is given as a pseudogene. The CDR3 spans 15 residues.

The count of this clone is one. J is TRBJ1-5 and V is TRBV5-1; TRBD1 matches 10 bases. The CDR3 loop spans 15 amino acids. V trimming: 4 bases; J trimming: 4 bases; junction bases outside the gene matches: 5. Per germline, CDR1 SGHRS and CDR2 YFSETQ. Written as DNA, the CDR3 is TGCGCCAGCAGCCCCACGGGACAGGGGAATCAGCCCCAGCATTTT. Its translation is CASSPTGQGNQPQHF.

CDR3 nucleotide sequence: TGTGCCAGCAGCCCCACACCAGACGAGCAGTACTTC. This encodes CASSPTPDEQYF. The chain combines TRBV6-5 with TRBJ2-7; D is uncertain. Germline values: CDR1 MNHEY, CDR2 SVGAGI. V was cut by 6 bases and J by 5 bases, with 11 bases left in between. The CDR3 consists of 12 residues.

The V call is TRBV6-5, the J call TRBJ2-3; 11 nucleotides line up with TRBD2. The CDR3 has 15 residues. Germline V gene lookup returns CDR1 MNHEY and CDR2 SVGAGI. V lost 5 bases and J lost 2; bases outside the gene matches: 3. The CDR3 loop reads CASSVTSGNTDTQYF. The CDR3 region has the DNA TGTGCCAGCAGTGTGACTAGCGGGAACACAGATACGCAGTATTTT.

The chain carries TRBV5-1 and TRBJ1-1; D remains ambiguous. Germline values: CDR1 SGHRS, CDR2 YFSETQ. The CDR3 runs to 13 residues. The ends were cut back, 2 bases at V and 3 bases at J, with 8 bases in the middle. CDR3 bases: TGCGCCAGCAGCTTAGGGAAGGACACTGAAGCTTTCTTT. Protein: CASSLGKDTEAFF.

The CDR3 DNA is TGTGCCACCCCCTTTTGTGTGCGGAGGGAAAGGGGCGCGAACACTGAAGCTTTCTTT. Protein sequence: CATPFCVRRERGANTEAFF. The J gene is TRBJ1-1, the V gene TRBV10-3, with D perhaps TRBD1 (5 bases). The CDR3 is made up of 19 amino acids. In germline, CDR1 is ENHRY, CDR2 SYGVKD. With 10 bases removed from V and 1 base from J, the gap between germline ends came to 31 bases.

The chain links TRBV30 to TRBJ1-4; the match to TRBD1 covers 7 bases. The CDR3 has 14 amino acids. V shed 0 bases, J shed 7 bases, and the junction held 5 bases outside the gene matches. Germline lookup yields CDR1 GTSNPN and CDR2 SVGIG (reference sequence). The CDR3 sequence: CAWSVWTGSEKLFF. The CDR3 nucleotides read TGTGCCTGGAGTGTTTGGACAGGATCTGAAAAACTGTTTTTT.

The chain couples TRBV27 to TRBJ1-5, with D perhaps TRBD1 (5 bases). The germline V gene encodes CDR1 MNHEY and CDR2 SMNVEV (reference sequence). Trimming took 6 bases from V and 0 from J, leaving 9 bases between them. This CDR3 has 14 amino acids. In nucleotides, the CDR3 is TGTGCCAGCAGCCGAGACAGTAGCAATCAGCCCCAGCATTTT. Its protein is CASSRDSSNQPQHF.

This chain joins TRBV18 and TRBJ1-5, with D perhaps matching TRBD1 (5 bases). Germline V gene lookup returns CDR1 KGHSH and CDR2 LQKENI. V gave up 5 bases and J gave up 4 bases, with 18 bases separating them. The CDR3 has 16 residues. The CDR3 sequence: CASSSAQGRGNQPQHF. As DNA, the CDR3 is TGTGCCAGCTCATCCGCGCAGGGACGCGGGAATCAGCCCCAGCATTTT.

V gene TRBV28 combines with J gene TRBJ2-3, with D maybe TRBD2 (6 bases). V lost 3 bases, J lost 3 bases, and 7 bases lay in between. The germline V gene encodes CDR1 MDHEN and CDR2 SYDVKM. The CDR3 extends over 13 amino acids. The CDR3, as DNA: TGTGCCAGCAGTTTTGGGGGGACAGATACGCAGTATTTT. It is translated as CASSFGGTDTQYF. The full variable domain, in which reference TRBV28 and TRBJ2-3 provide the parts outside the CDR3, is DVKVTQSSRYLVKRTGEKVFLECVQDMDHENMFWYRQDPGLGLRLIYFSYDVKMKEKGDIPEGYSVSREKKERFSLILESASTNQTSMYLCASSFGGTDTQYFGPGTRLTVL.